This entry lists 22 T cell receptor beta chains sequenced from one sample in a study of T cell changes during pregnancy in multiple sclerosis. Sequenced by immunoSEQ multiplex PCR; TCRdb stores in-frame clones only, minus some. Here the sample spans about 130,000 clones, 96% being singletons. Specimen: peripheral blood, collected after pregnancy. The receptors were gathered from a female donor with multiple sclerosis, enrolled in a pregnancy study.

The genes are TRBV5-6 and TRBJ1-1, with D unresolved. Trimming cost V 3 bases and J 8 bases, with 17 bases left between them. The CDR3 loop spans 14 amino acids. From germline, CDR1 is SGHDT and CDR2 YYEEEE. CDR3 sequence (DNA): TGTGCCAGCAGCTCCATAAATAGTGCCACCGAAGCTTTCTTT. It yields the protein CASSSINSATEAFF. The full variable domain, with the rest looked up from reference TRBV5-6 and TRBJ1-1, is DAGVTQSPTHLIKTRGQQVTLRCSPKSGHDTVSWYQQALGQGPQFIFQYYEEEERQRGNFPDRFSGHQFPNYSSELNVNALLLGDSALYLCASSSINSATEAFFGQGTRLTVV.

The chain carries TRBV7-3 and TRBJ1-1, with D tentatively TRBD1 (5 bases). Germline V gene data show CDR1 as SGHTA and CDR2 as FQGTGA. The CDR3 has 13 residues. The germline V and J ends were trimmed by 3 bases and 7 bases, with 12 bases remaining between them. CDR3 nucleotide sequence: TGTGCCAGCAGCTTTTGGACATCGGATGAAGCTTTCTTT. Translation: CASSFWTSDEAFF.

This chain joins TRBV27 and TRBJ2-3; D is possibly TRBD1 (6 bases). From germline, CDR1 is MNHEY and CDR2 SMNVEV (reference sequence). This CDR3 contains 14 residues. V was trimmed by 5 bases and J by 4 bases, leaving 13 bases between them. The CDR3 DNA sequence: TGTGCCAGCAGTGTACGAACAGGGTCAGATACGCAGTATTTT. This encodes CASSVRTGSDTQYF.

The count of this clone is one. This sequence joins TRBV6-6 and TRBJ2-3, with 11 nucleotides matching TRBD2. The germline V gene encodes CDR1 MNHNY and CDR2 SVGAGI (reference sequence). The CDR3 sequence is 15 residues long. V dropped 2 bases and J dropped 3; count of bases not matched to a gene: 1. CDR3 nucleotide sequence: TGTGCCAGCAGTTACCCTAGCGGGAGGACAGATACGCAGTATTTT. It codes for CASSYPSGRTDTQYF.

The chain recombines TRBV5-6 with TRBJ2-3; 9 bases line up with TRBD2. CDR1 and CDR2 (germline): SGHDT, YYEEEE. V trimming: 1 base; J trimming: 1 base; junction bases outside the gene matches: 7. The CDR3 is 17 residues long. CDR3 sequence (DNA): TGTGCCAGCAGCTTGATAGGGACTAGCAGCCGCACAGATACGCAGTATTTT. Protein: CASSLIGTSSRTDTQYF.

The CDR3 DNA is TGCGCCAGCAGCCAGGAACCTTTGACACGTCCCCCCTACGAGCAGTACTTC. Encoded protein: CASSQEPLTRPPYEQYF. V and J are TRBV4-1 and TRBJ2-7; D unresolved. The CDR3 sequence is 17 residues long. The V and J ends lost 3 bases and 2 bases respectively, with 20 bases between them. Germline V gene sequence: CDR1 MGHRA, CDR2 YSYEKL.

The chain joins TRBV19 to TRBJ1-2, with 10 bases aligning to TRBD1. J was trimmed by 4 bases and V by 7 bases; bases with no gene match: 9. The CDR3 has 15 amino acids. Germline CDR1 reads LNHDA; CDR2 reads SQIVND (reference sequence). CDR3 loop: CASTWVGTGAYGYTF. For the CDR3, the DNA is TGTGCCAGTACCTGGGTCGGGACAGGGGCCTATGGCTACACCTTC. Together with reference TRBV19 and TRBJ1-2, the CDR3 gives the full variable domain: DGGITQSPKYLFRKEGQNVTLSCEQNLNHDAMYWYRQDPGQGLRLIYYSQIVNDFQKGDIAEGYSVSREKKESFPLTVTSAQKNPTAFYLCASTWVGTGAYGYTFGSGTRLTVV.

CDR3 loop: CASSPPRETGELFF. Written as DNA, the CDR3 is TGTGCCAGCAGCCCCCCCAGGGAAACCGGGGAGCTGTTTTTT. The rearrangement uses TRBV6-6 and TRBJ2-2; possibly TRBD1 for D (5 bases). V lost 6 bases and J 5 bases, leaving 13 bases between the germline ends. The CDR3 is made up of 14 amino acids. Germline assignment: CDR1 MNHNY and CDR2 SVGAGI (reference sequence).

The chain uses TRBV7-2 and TRBJ2-5; D gene uncertain. V was pared by 5 bases and J by 0 bases, with 10 bases between. The CDR3 loop spans 14 amino acids. Germline-derived CDR1 and CDR2 are SGHTA and FQGNSA. The DNA for the CDR3 is TGTGCCAGCAGCCCCTCCGGGTACCAAGAGACCCAGTACTTC. This translates into CASSPSGYQETQYF.

V is TRBV10-3 and J is TRBJ2-6; possibly TRBD1 for D (5 bases). Germline V gene sequence: CDR1 ENHRY, CDR2 SYGVKD. The CDR3 covers 15 residues. Trimming stripped 3 bases from V and 2 bases from J, with 8 bases between. CDR3 loop: CAISDRVAGANVLTF. The CDR3 DNA sequence: TGTGCCATCAGTGACAGGGTGGCTGGGGCCAACGTCCTGACTTTC.

This clone was recorded only once. The chain has TRBV10-3 and TRBJ2-5, with TRBD2 matching 11 bases. V lost 6 bases to trimming and J lost 2 bases; unmatched junction nucleotides: 11. The CDR3 length is 17 residues. In germline, CDR1 is ENHRY, CDR2 SYGVKD. CDR3 bases: TGTGCCATCAGCAGTTCCTTAGCGGGAGGGAGGCAAGAGACCCAGTACTTC. Translation gives CAISSSLAGGRQETQYF.

The J gene is TRBJ2-3, the V gene TRBV27; weak D call: TRBD1 (6 bases). V lost 5 bases and J lost 2, with 14 bases in between. Germline CDR1 is MNHEY and CDR2 is SMNVEV (reference sequence). The CDR3 extends over 15 amino acids. CDR3 loop: CASSPQGRTTDTQYF. In DNA, the CDR3 is TGTGCCAGCAGTCCCCAGGGGCGAACCACAGATACGCAGTATTTT.

The V and J genes are TRBV7-2 and TRBJ2-1; TRBD2 is a possible D gene (5 bases). This CDR3 is 14 amino acids long. Germline values: CDR1 SGHTA, CDR2 FQGNSA. V was trimmed by 0 bases and J by 7 bases, leaving 10 bases between them. The CDR3 sequence: CASSLAGVFNEQFF. In nucleotides, the CDR3 is TGTGCCAGCAGCTTAGCGGGAGTTTTTAATGAGCAGTTCTTC.

This clone was seen once. The chain carries TRBV5-6 and TRBJ2-1, with TRBD1 as a possible D gene (6 bases). V lost 3 bases and J lost 9, with 16 bases in between. Per the germline V gene, CDR1 is SGHDT and CDR2 is YYEEEE. The CDR3 is made up of 14 amino acids. In DNA form, the CDR3 reads TGTGCCAGCAGCTGGGGGCGGGCTGTCGGTGAGCAGTTCTTC. Translated: CASSWGRAVGEQFF.

This chain joins TRBV7-9 and TRBJ1-3, with a possible D match to TRBD1 (5 bases). From germline, CDR1 is SEHNR and CDR2 FQNEAQ (reference sequence). V shed 3 bases and J shed 0 bases, with 9 bases lying between them. This CDR3 region has 15 residues. CDR3 amino acids: CASSFQGPSGNTIYF. Written as DNA, the CDR3 is TGTGCCAGCAGCTTTCAGGGTCCCTCTGGAAACACCATATATTTT.

This chain joins TRBV29-1 and TRBJ2-1, with 8 bases identical to TRBD1. Germline CDR1 is SQVTM and CDR2 is ANQGSEA. V was clipped by 7 bases and J by 4 bases; unmatched bases: 9. This CDR3 is built from 14 residues. CDR3 DNA: TGCAGCGCTGACAGGGGAGAAGGATACAATGAGCAGTTCTTC. Its translation: CSADRGEGYNEQFF.

The chain employs TRBV5-1 and TRBJ1-2, with a weak D call TRBD1 (5 bases). The germline V and J ends were trimmed by 5 bases and 2 bases, with 16 bases remaining between them. The CDR3 extends over 15 amino acids. CDR1 is SGHRS and CDR2 is YFSETQ in the germline V gene. CDR3 region: CASSQGGVWNYGYTF. CDR3 nucleotides: TGCGCCAGCAGTCAGGGCGGGGTGTGGAACTATGGCTACACCTTC.

The chain combines TRBV2 with TRBJ2-5; 7 bases are shared with TRBD2. Per the germline V gene, CDR1 is SNHLY and CDR2 is FYNNEI. There are 11 residues in the CDR3. The CDR3 bases are TGTGCGGGAGGGATCCAAGAGACCCAGTACTTC. It translates to CAGGIQETQYF.

The chain joins TRBV7-2 to TRBJ1-4; no clear D. CDR1 and CDR2 from the germline V gene are SGHTA and FQGNSA. V dropped 4 bases and J dropped 8 bases, with 17 bases sitting between them. This CDR3 is built from 15 residues. The CDR3 reads CASSSPSRGEEKLFF. The CDR3, as DNA: TGTGCCAGCAGCTCACCGTCTCGGGGAGAGGAAAAACTGTTTTTT.

The rearrangement links TRBV11-2 to TRBJ1-5, with D unclear. CDR1 and CDR2 (germline): SGHAT, FQNNGV. The V end was cut by 1 base, the J end by 8 bases, with 12 bases between. The length of the CDR3 is 14 residues. The CDR3: CASSLAGNKKPQHF. CDR3 DNA: TGTGCCAGCAGCTTAGCTGGCAACAAGAAGCCCCAGCATTTT.

V gene TRBV5-6 combines with J gene TRBJ1-5; D ambiguous. This CDR3 is 15 amino acids long. Germline V gene sequence: CDR1 SGHDT, CDR2 YYEEEE. The germline V and J ends were trimmed by 0 bases and 5 bases, with 12 bases remaining between them. CDR3 protein: CASSLAGRSDQPQHF. For the CDR3, the DNA is TGTGCCAGCAGCTTGGCGGGGAGAAGCGATCAGCCCCAGCATTTT.

V gene TRBV9 combines with J gene TRBJ2-7, with D maybe TRBD2 (5 bases). V lost 4 bases and J lost 3, with 14 bases in between. This CDR3 region has 14 residues. Per the germline V gene, CDR1 is SGDLS and CDR2 is YYNGEE. CDR3 sequence: CASSPRRRGYEQYF. As DNA, the CDR3 is TGTGCCAGCAGCCCTCGTCGTCGGGGCTACGAGCAGTACTTC.